This T cell receptor beta chain was recorded in a study of metastatic and nonmetastatic thyroid tumors (dated by TCRdb to between 2020 and 2021). For the study in its entirety: Repertoires from peripheral blood and from tumor or nodule tissue samples of malignant and benign thyroid patients were compared.

None of the patients had been given any treatment before thyroid surgery. The study retrospectively analysed patient clinical samples collected from 2012 to 2018 using T-cell receptor beta sequencing. The sample holds many counts of this clone. No antigen is known for it. The record has no base qualities; no much larger clone is one base away. The protocol used for the library was PCR. The sample was run on an Illumina HiSeq 4000. High-throughput sequencing was used to profile the TCR beta-chain CDR3 region of each patient. Per the original workflow: CDR3 differences across clinicopathological groups were used to build a classifier for discriminating distant-metastatic papillary thyroid cancer patients. The Shannon index was used to measure repertoire diversity, and the Morisita-Horn index was used to measure how similar tumor and blood repertoires were. TCRdb itself trimmed the public reads at Q25 with fastp, ran MiXCR and retained productive beta chains. The V and J calls and clone size come from TCRdb's table, not from the authors' own analysis. This sample is represented by 30,000 to 35,000 clones; about 15% of them were singletons. The leading ten clones occupy around 3.7% of the sample.

Results and caveats for the whole study, not just this receptor: TCR beta diversity was reported as significantly higher in malignant tumors than in benign nodules, in both blood and tumor samples.

The CDR3 numbers 19 residues from cysteine through phenylalanine. Only the CDR3 portion is preserved as DNA: 57 bases, with reading frame beginning at the first base. The CDR1 and CDR2 encoded by the germline V gene (reference sequence) are WNHNN and SYGVQD. The germline V end is reduced by 0 bases and the J end by 7 bases; junction bases left unmatched: 12. The clonotype originates from a female donor with papillary thyroid cancer or a benign thyroid nodule (not recorded which). Some clones in this sample may be carry-over from other donors' samples. This chain joins TRBV10-1 to TRBJ2-4, and 13 junctional nucleotides match TRBD2. Sequenced sample: blood. The CDR3 corresponds to CASSESPPGLAGAGNIQYF. The nucleotides are TGCGCCAGCAGTGAGTCGCCCCCAGGACTAGCGGGAGCGGGGAACATTCAGTACTTC.